The subject of this entry is one T cell receptor (beta chain). Its antigen is not known. Clones were sequenced by immunoSEQ multiplex PCR, and TCRdb holds only the in-frame ones, with some missing. The table shows about 12,000 clones, with approximately 89% occurring only once. This sample is drawn from a study of blood T cell dynamics during melanoma immunotherapy. Study in general: Patients with metastatic melanoma got pembrolizumab or nivolumab-ipilimumab as first-line care. Overall study findings and caveats: Whether repertoire-driving clones were melanoma-specific could not be determined.

This sample's time point: week 3, after first cycle of checkpoint inhibitor. Germline values: CDR1 SGHVS, CDR2 FNYEAQ. The V end lost 5 bases, the J end lost 6 bases, and 14 bases lay between the germline ends. This CDR3 spans 13 amino acids. The sample consisted of effector memory CD8+ T cells from blood, taken from a patient treated with checkpoint blockade. The chain joins TRBV7-6 to TRBJ2-7, with TRBD2 as a possible D gene (6 bases). The sequence was obtained from a human donor with melanoma. CDR3 in amino acids: CASSRGEDPEQYF. The DNA for the CDR3 is TGTGCCAGCAGCCGCGGGGAGGATCCCGAGCAGTACTTC.